This passage covers 17 T cell receptor beta chains from one sample sequenced in a study of CD8+ T cells in alopecia areata. Extracted RNA was reverse transcribed into cDNA, the sequencing template. Assay used: immunoSEQ multiplex PCR; TCRdb lists only in-frame clones, some missing. The table shows 95,000 to 100,000 clones, with approximately 60% occurring only once. Regarding treatment: oral pan-JAK inhibitor, 5-10 mg twice daily. The source was CD8+ T cells sorted from blood, collected at week 4, from a patient treated with tofacitinib. The origin of the receptors is a human donor with alopecia areata.

The CDR3 DNA follows: TGTGCCAGCAGCGCCACGGTTCTACCCGGGCGGTATGGCTACACCTTC. Its translation is CASSATVLPGRYGYTF. The chain links TRBV7-3 to TRBJ1-2, with D unresolved. The CDR3 runs 16 residues. V gave up 5 bases and J gave up 5 bases, with 21 bases separating them. In germline, CDR1 is SGHTA, CDR2 FQGTGA.

This chain connects TRBV29-1 to TRBJ2-7; 7 bases match TRBD1. The CDR3 totals 16 residues. Unmatched junction bases numbered 16, after V lost 6 bases and J lost 2 bases. CDR1 is SQVTM, CDR2 ANQGSEA, per germline. CDR3 region: CSVELSNGQETYEQYF. In DNA form, the CDR3 reads TGCAGCGTCGAACTCAGTAACGGACAGGAGACCTACGAGCAGTACTTC.

The chain combines TRBV27 with TRBJ2-5, with TRBD2 identical over 9 bases. The germline CDR1 and CDR2 sequences are MNHEY and SMNVEV (reference sequence). The CDR3 has 16 residues. J was trimmed by 3 bases and V by 2 bases; bases with no gene match: 7. DNA of the CDR3: TGTGCCAGCAGTTTAGTTACTAGCGGGCCCAAAGAGACCCAGTACTTC. This sequence encodes CASSLVTSGPKETQYF.

This clone was counted a single time. The chain couples TRBV27 to TRBJ1-5, with D possibly being TRBD1 (5 bases). The germline CDR1 and CDR2 sequences are MNHEY and SMNVEV (reference sequence). Trimming took off 3 bases at V and 9 bases at J, with 15 bases between the two ends. This CDR3 contains 14 residues. Written as DNA, the CDR3 is TGTGCCAGCAGTTTGTGGGACGGCCTCGGGCCCCAGCATTTT. It codes for CASSLWDGLGPQHF.

V is TRBV4-3 and J is TRBJ2-2; no clear D gene. V was shortened by 4 bases and J by 4 bases, with 10 bases between the two germline ends. The CDR3 runs 14 residues. Per the germline V gene, CDR1 is LGHNA and CDR2 is YSLEER. This chain's CDR3 is CASSPRLTTGELFF. The CDR3 DNA reads as TGCGCCAGCAGCCCCCGTTTGACCACCGGGGAGCTGTTTTTT.

The chain uses TRBV6-1 and TRBJ2-7; D uncertain. From germline, CDR1 is MNHNS and CDR2 SASEGT. Trimming cost V 6 bases and J 2 bases, with 8 bases left between them. The CDR3 consists of 12 residues. The CDR3 loop is CASSGRPYEQYF. CDR3 in DNA: TGTGCCAGCAGCGGCAGACCCTACGAGCAGTACTTC.

This chain joins TRBV7-9 and TRBJ2-7, with D possibly being TRBD1 (6 bases). V dropped 5 bases and J dropped 2 bases, with 16 bases sitting between them. Germline V lookup: CDR1 SEHNR, CDR2 FQNEAQ (reference sequence). This CDR3 contains 15 residues. CDR3 coding DNA: TGTGCCAGCAGCGGTGGGGCAGGGGTGCCCTACGAGCAGTACTTC. Protein product: CASSGGAGVPYEQYF.

This clone was picked up a small number of times. The CDR3 coding sequence is TGTGCCAGCAGCTTAGTTGCGGGACAGGGCCCCACCGGGGAGCTGTTTTTT. This sequence encodes CASSLVAGQGPTGELFF. The rearrangement links TRBV11-2 to TRBJ2-2; 9 bases line up with TRBD1. CDR3 length: 17 amino acids. The J segment lost 4 bases and the V segment lost 1 base, leaving 7 bases of the junction unmatched. Germline V gene sequence: CDR1 SGHAT, CDR2 FQNNGV.

The chain joins TRBV6-5 to TRBJ1-5; D not certain. Germline lookup yields CDR1 MNHEY and CDR2 SVGAGI. V lost 5 bases and J lost 5, with 13 bases in between. This CDR3 has 14 amino acids. CDR3: CASSDTGLHQPQHF. The CDR3 DNA is TGTGCCAGCAGTGATACCGGGCTCCATCAGCCCCAGCATTTT.

The chain uses TRBV4-1 and TRBJ1-4; a possible D gene is TRBD1 (5 bases). CDR1 is MGHRA, CDR2 YSYEKL, per germline. This CDR3 comprises 15 residues. V was clipped by 4 bases and J by 3 bases, with 12 bases between them. CDR3 protein: CASSPREGPNEKLFF. In DNA form, the CDR3 reads TGCGCCAGCAGCCCCCGAGAGGGGCCTAATGAAAAACTGTTTTTT.

This clone was detected only once. The chain is built from TRBV29-1 and TRBJ1-1; TRBD1 might be the D (5 bases). Germline values: CDR1 SQVTM, CDR2 ANQGSEA. With 7 bases removed from V and 8 bases from J, the gap between germline ends came to 14 bases. The CDR3 has 11 residues. The CDR3 nucleotides read TGCAGCGCCATCGGCCAGGGCGAAGCTTTCTTT. As protein: CSAIGQGEAFF.

V and J are TRBV5-1 and TRBJ1-5; maybe TRBD1 (6 bases). Trimming took off 4 bases at V and 3 bases at J, with 17 bases between the two ends. There are 16 residues in the CDR3. The germline V gene has CDR1 SGHRS and CDR2 YFSETQ. The CDR3 DNA sequence: TGCGCCAGCAGCCCAACTTTCGGGGGCGACAATCAGCCCCAGCATTTT. It encodes CASSPTFGGDNQPQHF.

The V gene is TRBV7-2, the J gene TRBJ2-7; D unclear. Deletions cut 5 bases from V and 2 bases from J, with 4 bases between. The CDR3 has 11 residues. The germline gives CDR1 SGHTA, CDR2 FQGNSA. Written as DNA, the CDR3 is TGTGCCAGCAGCGCAGCCTACGAGCAGTACTTC. It encodes CASSAAYEQYF.

The rearrangement joins TRBV6-5 to TRBJ1-1, with no clear D. Trimming removed 5 bases from V and 1 base from J, with 11 bases in between. Germline V gene sequence: CDR1 MNHEY, CDR2 SVGAGI. The CDR3 contains 14 residues. The CDR3 coding sequence is TGTGCCAGCAGTGCCAACACAGAGAACACTGAAGCTTTCTTT. Translated, it gives CASSANTENTEAFF.

The rearrangement uses TRBV5-6 and TRBJ1-2; 7 nucleotides line up with TRBD1. The germline CDR1 and CDR2 sequences are SGHDT and YYEEEE. The junction had 5 bases not matched to a gene; V was cut back by 0 bases and J by 3 bases. The CDR3 contains 15 residues. This chain's CDR3 is CASSLATGVYYGYTF. CDR3 nucleotide sequence: TGTGCCAGCAGCTTGGCTACAGGGGTCTACTATGGCTACACCTTC.

The V call is TRBV5-6, the J call TRBJ1-5, with D uncertain. The CDR3 spans 16 residues. Germline-derived CDR1 and CDR2 are SGHDT and YYEEEE. V lost 0 bases and J lost 3, with 13 bases in between. The CDR3 reads CASSLAPPGNNQPQHF. CDR3 bases: TGTGCCAGCAGCTTGGCCCCCCCCGGGAACAATCAGCCCCAGCATTTT.

This clone was observed a few times. This rearrangement joins TRBV6-4 to TRBJ2-1; 11 nucleotides match TRBD2. J gave up 4 bases and V 0 bases, and 2 bases lay outside the gene matches. The CDR3 covers 16 residues. Germline CDR1 is MRHNA and CDR2 is SNTAGT. CDR3 region: CASSDSGTSGYNEQFF. CDR3 in DNA: TGTGCCAGCAGTGACTCTGGGACTAGCGGATACAATGAGCAGTTCTTC.